Following are 21 T cell receptor beta chains from one sample sequenced in a study of blood T cell repertoires in COVID-19. TCRdb's table, derived via immunoSEQ multiplex PCR, lists solely in-frame clones and lacks some. The sample carries about 150,000 clones, just over 85% recorded once. The sequenced material came from peripheral blood. All receptors come from a man aged 45-65 years with active or convalescent COVID-19.

V is TRBV2 and J is TRBJ2-1; 10 nucleotides line up with TRBD2. With 3 bases clipped from V and 4 bases from J, the junction kept 6 bases outside the gene matches. The CDR3 sequence is 16 residues long. The germline V gene encodes CDR1 SNHLY and CDR2 FYNNEI. CDR3 nucleotides: TGTGCCAGCAGTGAGTCTAGCGGGGGTAATTACAATGAGCAGTTCTTC. Its translation is CASSESSGGNYNEQFF.

The rearrangement uses TRBV12-5 and TRBJ1-1, with 8 nucleotides matching TRBD1. V lost 6 bases to trimming and J lost 4 bases; unmatched junction nucleotides: 4. Germline V gene data show CDR1 as LGHNT and CDR2 as FRNRAP. CDR3 length equals 13 residues. CDR3 nucleotide sequence: TGTGCTAGTGGAAACAGGGGGATCACTGAAGCTTTCTTT. Translated, it gives CASGNRGITEAFF. Full variable domain (remainder filled in from reference TRBV12-5 and TRBJ1-1): DARVTQTPRHKVTEMGQEVTMRCQPILGHNTVFWYRQTMMQGLELLAYFRNRAPLDDSGMPKDRFSAEMPDATLATLKIQPSEPRDSAVYFCASGNRGITEAFFGQGTRLTVV.

The J gene is TRBJ2-1, the V gene TRBV19; D is possibly TRBD2 (5 bases). CDR1 is LNHDA, CDR2 SQIVND, per germline (reference sequence). V was pared by 7 bases and J by 10 bases, with 14 bases between. There are 12 residues in the CDR3. The chain's CDR3 is CASNRGRGEQFF. In nucleotides, the CDR3 is TGTGCCAGTAATCGGGGAAGAGGGGAGCAGTTCTTC.

This clone was observed a single time. The V gene is TRBV10-3, the J gene TRBJ1-2, with 9 bases lining up with TRBD1. Germline values: CDR1 ENHRY, CDR2 SYGVKD. The CDR3 contains 15 residues. V shed 7 bases and J 3 bases; nucleotides not matched to a gene: 9. The chain's CDR3 is CAIILQGAQHYGYTF. CDR3 coding DNA: TGTGCCATCATTTTACAGGGGGCGCAGCACTATGGCTACACCTTC.

The chain joins TRBV7-2 to TRBJ2-2; 7 bases line up with TRBD2. V shed 3 bases, J shed 0 bases, and the junction held 4 bases outside the gene matches. This CDR3 comprises 16 residues. The germline CDR1 and CDR2 sequences are SGHTA and FQGNSA. The CDR3 DNA reads TGTGCCAGCAGCTTTTTACTAGCGACGAACACCGGGGAGCTGTTTTTT. Amino acids: CASSFLLATNTGELFF.

The gene calls are TRBV29-1 and TRBJ1-3, with D uncertain. Germline-derived CDR1 and CDR2 are SQVTM and ANQGSEA. There are 14 residues in the CDR3. V lost 0 bases to trimming and J lost 0 bases, with 6 bases between them. The CDR3 DNA reads as TGCAGCGTTGAAGATCGCAGCTCTGGAAACACCATATATTTT. Translation gives CSVEDRSSGNTIYF.

The CDR3 is CAISKTGTEQFF. CDR3 DNA: TGTGCCATCAGCAAAACAGGGACCGAGCAGTTCTTC. The chain employs TRBV10-3 and TRBJ2-1; possible D gene TRBD1, 6 bases. The germline V gene encodes CDR1 ENHRY and CDR2 SYGVKD. The CDR3 is made up of 12 amino acids. Trimming stripped 6 bases from V and 10 bases from J, with 13 bases between.

The sample holds a few counts of this clone. This rearrangement joins TRBV4-3 to TRBJ1-2; no reliable D call. Looked up from germline, CDR1 is LGHNA and CDR2 is YSLEER. Trimming removed 0 bases at V and 2 bases at J, with 7 bases between. CDR3 size: 14 residues. The CDR3 loop is CASSQDRLNYGYTF. The CDR3 DNA reads as TGCGCCAGCAGCCAAGATAGACTGAACTATGGCTACACCTTC.

J is TRBJ2-7 and V is TRBV5-6, with D maybe TRBD2 (5 bases). Germline CDR1 is SGHDT and CDR2 is YYEEEE. V lost 4 bases to trimming and J lost 3 bases, with 17 bases between them. The CDR3 is 15 residues long. The CDR3 nucleotides are TGTGCCAGCAGCCAACTGACTACCTCTAACTACGAGCAGTACTTC. Translating it yields CASSQLTTSNYEQYF.

This clone occurred once. V usage is TRBV5-6 and J usage is TRBJ1-5; no reliable D call. Germline assignment: CDR1 SGHDT and CDR2 YYEEEE. V was cut by 3 bases and J by 7 bases, with 14 bases left in between. This CDR3 has 14 amino acids. As DNA, the CDR3 is TGTGCCAGCAGCTCTGTCGGCAGAGGACAGCCCCAGCATTTT. It yields the protein CASSSVGRGQPQHF. Full variable domain (outside the CDR3, taken from reference TRBV5-6 and TRBJ1-5): DAGVTQSPTHLIKTRGQQVTLRCSPKSGHDTVSWYQQALGQGPQFIFQYYEEEERQRGNFPDRFSGHQFPNYSSELNVNALLLGDSALYLCASSSVGRGQPQHFGDGTRLSIL.

The chain recombines TRBV5-1 with TRBJ1-2; no clear D gene. The germline gives CDR1 SGHRS, CDR2 YFSETQ. This CDR3 comprises 14 residues. The V end was cut by 0 bases, the J end by 3 bases, with 9 bases between. The chain's CDR3 is CASSLEDTHYGYTF. DNA of the CDR3: TGCGCCAGCAGCTTGGAAGATACACACTATGGCTACACCTTC.

This clone occurred once. This chain joins TRBV5-5 and TRBJ1-6; 8 bases match TRBD1. The germline V gene encodes CDR1 SGHKS and CDR2 YYEKEE (reference sequence). Trimming removed 0 bases from V and 5 bases from J; junction bases left unmatched: 4. The CDR3 has 16 amino acids. The DNA for the CDR3 is TGTGCCAGCAGCTTGGCAGGGGGCCGACATAATTCACCCCTCCACTTT. As protein: CASSLAGGRHNSPLHF.

This clone was seen a handful of times. The chain combines TRBV10-3 with TRBJ2-3, with 9 positions matching TRBD2. This CDR3 spans 17 amino acids. Germline V CDR1 and CDR2: ENHRY, SYGVKD. V lost 0 bases, J lost 1 base, and 5 bases stayed unmatched. The CDR3 region is CAISESEGGGGTDTQYF. The CDR3 DNA reads TGTGCCATCAGTGAGTCGGAGGGCGGGGGGGGCACAGATACGCAGTATTTT.

The genes are TRBV18 and TRBJ1-2; D might be TRBD1 (6 bases). V was pared by 4 bases and J by 0 bases, with 9 bases between. The CDR3 is made up of 14 amino acids. Germline V lookup: CDR1 KGHSH, CDR2 LQKENI. CDR3 residues: CASSQGQTNYGYTF. CDR3 in DNA: TGTGCCAGCTCACAAGGACAGACTAACTATGGCTACACCTTC. Drawing the rest from reference TRBV18 and TRBJ1-2, the complete variable domain is NAGVMQNPRHLVRRRGQEARLRCSPMKGHSHVYWYRQLPEEGLKFMVYLQKENIIDESGMPKERFSAEFPKEGPSILRIQQVVRGDSAAYFCASSQGQTNYGYTFGSGTRLTVV.

The chain uses TRBV28 and TRBJ1-1; D gene uncertain. Trimming removed 3 bases at V and 6 bases at J, with 8 bases between. The CDR3 has 12 amino acids. In germline, CDR1 is MDHEN, CDR2 SYDVKM. The CDR3 spells CASSLQVSEAFF. DNA of the CDR3: TGTGCCAGCAGTTTGCAGGTCTCTGAAGCTTTCTTT.

The chain employs TRBV2 and TRBJ2-1; no reliable D call. V lost 7 bases to trimming and J lost 4 bases, with 11 bases between them. This CDR3 spans 13 amino acids. CDR1 is SNHLY, CDR2 FYNNEI, per germline. The CDR3 here is CASTSGLYNEQFF. DNA of the CDR3: TGTGCCAGCACCAGTGGGCTATACAATGAGCAGTTCTTC.

The V call is TRBV24-1, the J call TRBJ1-5; D is unresolved. Germline V CDR1 and CDR2: KGHDR, SFDVKD. The CDR3 is 15 residues long. Trimming cost V 5 bases and J 1 base, with 11 bases left between them. CDR3 nucleotides: TGTGCCACCAGTGGTCAGCCGGGGAGCAATCAGCCCCAGCATTTT. Encoded protein: CATSGQPGSNQPQHF.

CDR3: CASSFGAGGQETQYF. The CDR3 region has the DNA TGTGCCAGCAGTTTCGGGGCGGGGGGCCAAGAGACCCAGTACTTC. The rearrangement links TRBV27 to TRBJ2-5, with 8 bases identical to TRBD2. The CDR3 totals 15 residues. V dropped 3 bases and J dropped 1; count of bases not matched to a gene: 4. The germline V gene encodes CDR1 MNHEY and CDR2 SMNVEV (reference sequence).

The rearrangement joins TRBV6-2 or TRBV6-3 to TRBJ2-5, with D maybe TRBD1 (5 bases). The germline V and J ends were trimmed by 2 bases and 2 bases, with 12 bases remaining between them. Germline CDR1 and CDR2: MNHEY and SVGEGT. CDR3 size: 15 residues. The CDR3 DNA sequence: TGTGCCAGCAGTTACACCCTTAGACAGCAAGAGACCCAGTACTTC. Its translation is CASSYTLRQQETQYF.

This clone showed up just a few times. This sequence joins TRBV2 and TRBJ1-5; D ambiguous. Germline lookup yields CDR1 SNHLY and CDR2 FYNNEI. The CDR3 is made up of 13 amino acids. Trimming left V 7 bases short and J 5 bases short, with 12 bases between. This CDR3 is CASTEHQDQPQHF. The CDR3 coding sequence is TGTGCCAGCACGGAGCATCAAGATCAGCCCCAGCATTTT.

V and J are TRBV3-1 (or the pseudogene TRBV3-2) and TRBJ2-1, with D possibly matching TRBD2 (6 bases). V was pared by 5 bases and J by 10 bases, with 21 bases between. In germline, CDR1 is LGHDT, CDR2 YNNKEL (reference sequence). CDR3 length: 15 amino acids. CDR3 DNA: TGTGCCAGCAGCGGGGCGGGGTCCACCGGGGCGGAGCAGTTCTTC. It yields the protein CASSGAGSTGAEQFF.